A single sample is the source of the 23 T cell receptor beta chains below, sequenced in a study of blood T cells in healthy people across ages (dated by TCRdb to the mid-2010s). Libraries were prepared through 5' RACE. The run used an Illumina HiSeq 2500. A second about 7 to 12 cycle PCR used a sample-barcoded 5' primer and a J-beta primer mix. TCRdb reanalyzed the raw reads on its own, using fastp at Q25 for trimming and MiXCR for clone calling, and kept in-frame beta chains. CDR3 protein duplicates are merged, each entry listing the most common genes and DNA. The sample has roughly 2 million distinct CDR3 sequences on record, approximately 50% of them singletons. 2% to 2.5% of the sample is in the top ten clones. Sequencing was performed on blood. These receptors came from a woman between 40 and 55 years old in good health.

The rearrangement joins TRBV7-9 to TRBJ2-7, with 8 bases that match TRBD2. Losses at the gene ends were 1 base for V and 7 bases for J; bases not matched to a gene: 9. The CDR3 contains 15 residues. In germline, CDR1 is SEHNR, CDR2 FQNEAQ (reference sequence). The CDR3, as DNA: TGTGCCAGCAGCTTAGTCGGCGGGGGGCACAATGAGCAGTACTTC. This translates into CASSLVGGGHNEQYF.

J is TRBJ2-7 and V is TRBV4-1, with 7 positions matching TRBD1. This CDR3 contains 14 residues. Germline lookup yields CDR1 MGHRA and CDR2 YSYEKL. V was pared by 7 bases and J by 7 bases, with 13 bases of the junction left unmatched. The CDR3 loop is CASTPGTGDGEQYF. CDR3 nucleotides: TGCGCCAGCACCCCTGGCACAGGGGACGGAGAGCAGTACTTC.

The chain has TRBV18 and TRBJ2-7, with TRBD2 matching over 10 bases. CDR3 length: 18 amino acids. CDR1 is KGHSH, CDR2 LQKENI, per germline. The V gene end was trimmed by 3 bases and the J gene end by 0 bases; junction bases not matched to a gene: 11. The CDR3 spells CASSPVGLAGAASYEQYF. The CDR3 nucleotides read TGTGCCAGCTCACCGGTCGGCCTAGCGGGGGCGGCCTCCTACGAGCAGTACTTC. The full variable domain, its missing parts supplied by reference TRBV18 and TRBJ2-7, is NAGVMQNPRHLVRRRGQEARLRCSPMKGHSHVYWYRQLPEEGLKFMVYLQKENIIDESGMPKERFSAEFPKEGPSILRIQQVVRGDSAAYFCASSPVGLAGAASYEQYFGPGTRLTVT.

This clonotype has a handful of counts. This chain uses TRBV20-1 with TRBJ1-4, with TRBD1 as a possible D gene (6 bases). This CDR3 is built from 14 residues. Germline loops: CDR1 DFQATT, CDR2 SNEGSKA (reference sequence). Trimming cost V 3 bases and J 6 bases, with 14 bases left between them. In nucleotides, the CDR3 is TGCAGTGCTAGTCCGGGACATGAGGATGAAAAACTGTTTTTT. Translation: CSASPGHEDEKLFF.

This CDR3 reads CASSQLLQGAGANVLTF. DNA of the CDR3: TGTGCCAGCAGCCAACTATTACAGGGAGCTGGGGCCAACGTCCTGACTTTC. The genes are TRBV3-1 and TRBJ2-6; a weak D match, TRBD1 (6 bases). Trimming shortened V by 2 bases and J by 2 bases, and 13 bases separated the two germline ends. The CDR3 extends over 17 amino acids. The V gene's germline CDR1 is LGHDT and CDR2 YNNKEL (reference sequence).

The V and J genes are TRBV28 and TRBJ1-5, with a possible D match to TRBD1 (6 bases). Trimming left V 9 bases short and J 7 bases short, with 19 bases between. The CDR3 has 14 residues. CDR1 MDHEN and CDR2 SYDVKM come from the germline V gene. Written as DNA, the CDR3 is TGTGCCAGTTGCCCCCAAGGGGGGGGGCAGCCCCAGCATTTT. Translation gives CASCPQGGGQPQHF. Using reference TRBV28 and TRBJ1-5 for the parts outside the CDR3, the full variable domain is DVKVTQSSRYLVKRTGEKVFLECVQDMDHENMFWYRQDPGLGLRLIYFSYDVKMKEKGDIPEGYSVSREKKERFSLILESASTNQTSMYLCASCPQGGGQPQHFGDGTRLSIL.

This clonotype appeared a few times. Here the CDR3 reads CASSSLTGRYEQYF. CDR3 nucleotides: TGTGCCAGCAGTTCCCTTACAGGGCGCTACGAGCAGTACTTC. V is TRBV6-2 or TRBV6-3 and J is TRBJ2-7, with a possible D match to TRBD1 (6 bases). Deletions cut 4 bases from V and 3 bases from J, with 13 bases between. The CDR3 has 14 residues. Germline loops: CDR1 MNHEY, CDR2 SVGEGT.

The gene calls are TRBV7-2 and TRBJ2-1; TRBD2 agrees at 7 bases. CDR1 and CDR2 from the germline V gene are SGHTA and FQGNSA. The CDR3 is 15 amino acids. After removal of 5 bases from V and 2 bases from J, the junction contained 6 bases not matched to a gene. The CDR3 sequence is CASSQQRGTYNEQFF. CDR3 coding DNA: TGTGCCAGCAGCCAACAGCGGGGAACCTACAATGAGCAGTTCTTC.

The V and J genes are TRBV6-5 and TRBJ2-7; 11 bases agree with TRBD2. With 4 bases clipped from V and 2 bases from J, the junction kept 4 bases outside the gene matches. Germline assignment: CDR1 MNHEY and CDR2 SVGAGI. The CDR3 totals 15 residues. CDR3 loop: CASSLTSGETYEQYF. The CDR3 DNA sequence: TGTGCCAGCAGTTTGACTAGCGGGGAGACCTACGAGCAGTACTTC.

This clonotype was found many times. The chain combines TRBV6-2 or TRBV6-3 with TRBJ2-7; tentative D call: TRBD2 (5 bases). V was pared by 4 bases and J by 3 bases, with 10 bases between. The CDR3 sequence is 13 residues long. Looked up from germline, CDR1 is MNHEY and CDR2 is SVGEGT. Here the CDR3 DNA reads TGTGCCAGCAGTTTCCCCGACTACTACGAGCAGTACTTC. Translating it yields CASSFPDYYEQYF.

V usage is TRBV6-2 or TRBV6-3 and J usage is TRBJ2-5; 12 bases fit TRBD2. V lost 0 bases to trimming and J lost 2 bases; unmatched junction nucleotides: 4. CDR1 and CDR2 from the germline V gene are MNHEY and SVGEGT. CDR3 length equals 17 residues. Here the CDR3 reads CASSYSRTSGAQETQYF. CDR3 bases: TGTGCCAGCAGTTACTCCCGGACTAGCGGGGCGCAAGAGACCCAGTACTTC.

The CDR3 DNA is TGTGCCAGCAGTTACTGGGACCAAGAGACCCAGTACTTC. It is translated as CASSYWDQETQYF. The chain has TRBV6-2 or TRBV6-3 and TRBJ2-5; no clear D. Per germline, CDR1 MNHEY and CDR2 SVGEGT. The V gene lost 1 base and the J gene lost 0 bases, with 3 bases spanning the gap. This CDR3 is built from 13 residues.

The CDR3: CASNPRTGSLFEQFF. CDR3 DNA: TGTGCCAGCAACCCTCGGACAGGTTCCCTTTTTGAGCAGTTCTTC. The rearrangement links TRBV28 to TRBJ2-1, with TRBD1 matching 7 bases. J lost 9 bases, V lost 7 bases, and 15 bases had no gene match. CDR1 and CDR2 (germline): MDHEN, SYDVKM. There are 15 residues in the CDR3. The variable domain in full, with the rest retrieved from reference TRBV28 and TRBJ2-1, is DVKVTQSSRYLVKRTGEKVFLECVQDMDHENMFWYRQDPGLGLRLIYFSYDVKMKEKGDIPEGYSVSREKKERFSLILESASTNQTSMYLCASNPRTGSLFEQFFGPGTRLTVL.

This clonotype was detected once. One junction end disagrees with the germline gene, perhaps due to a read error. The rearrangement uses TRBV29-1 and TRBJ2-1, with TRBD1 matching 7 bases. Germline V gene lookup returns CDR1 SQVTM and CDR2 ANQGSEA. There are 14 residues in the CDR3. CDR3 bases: TGCAGCGTTAAAGACAGGGCCTCTAACAATGAGCAGTTCTTC. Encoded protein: CSVKDRASNNEQFF.

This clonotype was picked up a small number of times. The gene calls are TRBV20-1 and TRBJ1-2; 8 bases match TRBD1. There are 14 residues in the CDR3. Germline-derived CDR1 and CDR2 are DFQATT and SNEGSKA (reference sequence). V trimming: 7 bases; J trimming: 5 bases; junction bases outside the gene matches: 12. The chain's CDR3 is CSVLGQARLYGYTF. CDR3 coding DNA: TGCAGTGTCCTGGGACAGGCAAGATTATATGGCTACACCTTC.

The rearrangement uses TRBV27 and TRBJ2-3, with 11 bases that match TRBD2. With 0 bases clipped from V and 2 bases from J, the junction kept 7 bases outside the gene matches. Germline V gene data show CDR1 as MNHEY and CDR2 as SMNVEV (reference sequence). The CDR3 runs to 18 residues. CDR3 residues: CASSLSTLAGGPTDTQYF. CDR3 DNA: TGTGCCAGCAGTTTATCGACCCTAGCGGGGGGACCCACAGATACGCAGTATTTT.

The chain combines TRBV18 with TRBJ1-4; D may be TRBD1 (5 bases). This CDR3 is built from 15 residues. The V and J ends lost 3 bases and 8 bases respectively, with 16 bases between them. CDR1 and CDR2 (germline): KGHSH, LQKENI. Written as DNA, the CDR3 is TGTGCCAGCTCACCCGGGGACGTAAACGGGGAAAAACTGTTTTTT. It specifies CASSPGDVNGEKLFF.

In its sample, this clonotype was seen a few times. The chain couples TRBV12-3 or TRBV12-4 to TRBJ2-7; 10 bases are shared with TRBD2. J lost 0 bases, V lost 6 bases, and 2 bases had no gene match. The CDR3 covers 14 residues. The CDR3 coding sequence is TGTGCCAGCAGGCTAGCGGGGGCCTCCTACGAGCAGTACTTC. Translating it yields CASRLAGASYEQYF.

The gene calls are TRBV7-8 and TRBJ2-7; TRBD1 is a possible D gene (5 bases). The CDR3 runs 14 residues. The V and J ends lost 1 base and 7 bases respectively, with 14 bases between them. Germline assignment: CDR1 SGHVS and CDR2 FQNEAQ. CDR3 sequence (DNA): TGTGCCAGCAGCTTAGAGGCAGGGCACAATGAGCAGTACTTC. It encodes CASSLEAGHNEQYF.

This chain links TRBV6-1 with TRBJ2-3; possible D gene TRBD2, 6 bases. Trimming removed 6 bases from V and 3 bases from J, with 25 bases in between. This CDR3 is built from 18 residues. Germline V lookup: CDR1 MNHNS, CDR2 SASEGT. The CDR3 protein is CASRSLQEGRLGTDTQYF. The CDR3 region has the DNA TGTGCCAGCAGGTCTCTTCAGGAGGGCCGGTTAGGGACAGATACGCAGTATTTT.

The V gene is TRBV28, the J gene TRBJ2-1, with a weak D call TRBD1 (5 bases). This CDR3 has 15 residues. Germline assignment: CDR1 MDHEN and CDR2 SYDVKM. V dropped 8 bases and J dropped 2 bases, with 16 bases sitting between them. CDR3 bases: TGTGCCAGCTACATGGCAGGGCCAACCTACAATGAGCAGTTCTTC. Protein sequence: CASYMAGPTYNEQFF.

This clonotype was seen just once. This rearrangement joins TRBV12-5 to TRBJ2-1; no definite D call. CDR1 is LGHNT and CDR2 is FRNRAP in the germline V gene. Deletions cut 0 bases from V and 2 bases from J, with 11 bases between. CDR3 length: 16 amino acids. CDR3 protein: CASGLVVGMAYNEQFF. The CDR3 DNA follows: TGTGCTAGTGGTTTGGTGGTAGGGATGGCCTACAATGAGCAGTTCTTC.

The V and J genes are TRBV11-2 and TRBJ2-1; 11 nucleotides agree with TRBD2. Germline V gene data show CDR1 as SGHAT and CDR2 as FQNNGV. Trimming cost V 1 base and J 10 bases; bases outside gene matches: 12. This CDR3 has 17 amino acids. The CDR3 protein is CASSLVLGLAAPGEQFF. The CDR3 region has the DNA TGTGCCAGCAGCTTAGTTTTGGGACTAGCGGCCCCTGGGGAGCAGTTCTTC. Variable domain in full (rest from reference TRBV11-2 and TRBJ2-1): EAGVAQSPRYKIIEKRQSVAFWCNPISGHATLYWYQQILGQGPKLLIQFQNNGVVDDSQLPKDRFSAERLKGVDSTLKIQPAKLEDSAVYLCASSLVLGLAAPGEQFFGPGTRLTVL.